These 6 T cell receptor beta chains were sequenced from one sample in a study of shared clonotypes between healthy human individuals. Sequenced by immunoSEQ multiplex PCR; TCRdb stores in-frame clones only, minus some. The sample shows a few hundred thousand clones, around 67% of them seen only once. The source material was memory CD4+ T cells sorted from blood. Described subset: CD45RA-negative fraction. Source of these receptors: a man aged 25 to 40 in good health.

This clone has just a few counts. The chain joins TRBV5-6 to TRBJ1-2, with D maybe TRBD1 (6 bases). The length of the CDR3 is 16 residues. Germline lookup yields CDR1 SGHDT and CDR2 YYEEEE. V lost 1 base, J lost 4 bases, and 17 bases lay in between. CDR3 residues: CASSLPGQSPTYGYTF. The CDR3 DNA reads as TGTGCCAGCAGCTTGCCCGGACAGAGCCCGACCTATGGCTACACCTTC.

This chain links TRBV11-2 with TRBJ2-1; 8 bases map to TRBD2. The germline gives CDR1 SGHAT, CDR2 FQNNGV. This CDR3 is 13 amino acids long. V shed 5 bases, J shed 9 bases, and the junction held 6 bases outside the gene matches. CDR3 DNA sequence: TGTGCCAGCAGCCTCGTCCGGGGGGGTGAGCAGTTCTTC. Translated: CASSLVRGGEQFF.

This rearrangement joins TRBV20-1 to TRBJ1-2, with no clear D. The V and J ends lost 3 bases and 5 bases respectively, with 4 bases between them. CDR3 size: 10 residues. Germline CDR1 reads DFQATT; CDR2 reads SNEGSKA (reference sequence). CDR3: CSARQYGYTF. CDR3 nucleotides: TGCAGTGCTAGGCAGTATGGCTACACCTTC.

In DNA, the CDR3 is TGTGCCAGTAGTATCCGCCTAGCGGGCCCGAATGAGCAGTTCTTC. As protein: CASSIRLAGPNEQFF. The chain uses TRBV19 and TRBJ2-1; the match to TRBD2 covers 8 bases. V lost 3 bases and J lost 7; bases outside the gene matches: 8. Germline-derived CDR1 and CDR2 are LNHDA and SQIVND (reference sequence). The CDR3 is 15 residues long.

The chain uses TRBV27 and TRBJ2-3; no definite D call. V was trimmed by 1 base and J by 6 bases, leaving 11 bases between them. The CDR3 is 14 amino acids. Germline assignment: CDR1 MNHEY and CDR2 SMNVEV (reference sequence). This CDR3 is CASSLYRQSDTQYF. DNA of the CDR3: TGTGCCAGCAGTTTATACCGCCAGTCGGATACGCAGTATTTT.

The chain joins TRBV12-1 to TRBJ2-2. TRBV12-1 is a pseudogene segment. This CDR3 spans 12 amino acids. Here the CDR3 DNA reads TGTGCCAGCAGCTTTGACACCGGGGAGCTGTTTTTT. Amino acids: CASSFDTGELFF.